A single sample is the source of the 10 T cell receptor beta chains below, sequenced in a study of blood T cells in healthy people across ages. Combining a sample-barcoded 5' primer with a J-beta primer mix, a second PCR ran for roughly 7 to 12 cycles. MiXCR, run by TCRdb on the 5' RACE reads, gives a single entry per CDR3 protein. Of 650,000 to 1,000,000 distinct CDR3 sequences in the sample, under 40% were seen once. Sequences were obtained from blood. The receptors stem from a young man in good health.

This chain links TRBV20-1 with TRBJ2-1, with no clear D. The CDR3 has 16 residues. Germline V gene data show CDR1 as DFQATT and CDR2 as SNEGSKA (reference sequence). Between the trimmed V and J ends, which lost 0 bases and 8 bases, there was a span of 20 bases. In nucleotides, the CDR3 is TGCAGTGCTAGAGACCGGTTGGAAACTTGGGTCGATGAGCAGTTCTTC. Its translation: CSARDRLETWVDEQFF.

The V call is TRBV4-3, the J call TRBJ2-7; TRBD2 agrees at 7 bases. Losses at the gene ends were 0 bases for V and 3 bases for J; bases not matched to a gene: 2. The germline gives CDR1 LGHNA, CDR2 YSLEER. This CDR3 region has 14 residues. The CDR3 loop reads CASSQERTSYEQYF. The CDR3 DNA is TGCGCCAGCAGCCAAGAAAGGACTAGCTACGAGCAGTACTTC.

Regarding this clonotype: The limits of the CDR3 on the DNA are not certain, so only TCRdb's listed CDR3 is given. The chain employs TRBV12-3 or TRBV12-4 and TRBJ1-2; TRBD1 is the table's D call, not checked against the DNA. From its first to its last residue, the CDR3 has 13 amino acids. CDR3 region: CASSTSGVGGYTF.

CDR3: CASSYSGQANSPLHF. CDR3 in DNA: TGTGCCAGCAGTTACTCCGGCCAGGCTAATTCACCCCTCCACTTT. This chain uses TRBV6-5 with TRBJ1-6; the D is unclear. The germline V gene has CDR1 MNHEY and CDR2 SVGAGI. The CDR3 runs 15 residues. V was pared by 0 bases and J by 6 bases, with 9 bases between.

The chain couples TRBV6-1 to TRBJ2-5; 10 bases align to TRBD2. The junction had 10 bases not matched to a gene; V was cut back by 7 bases and J by 2 bases. CDR3 size: 16 residues. Germline CDR1 is MNHNS and CDR2 is SASEGT. The CDR3 DNA reads as TGTGCCAGCAATGAGTCACTAGCGGGGACTCAAGAGACCCAGTACTTC. This sequence encodes CASNESLAGTQETQYF.

This clonotype appeared a few times. The V gene is TRBV11-2, the J gene TRBJ2-1; D is uncertain. Gene TRBJ2-7 matches the end of the DNA better, so the J call may be wrong. The CDR3 contains 18 residues. CDR1 and CDR2 (germline): SGHAT, FQNNGV. The CDR3 DNA reads TGTGCCAGCAGCCCCGAGGACCGGCGCGGAAAATCCTACAATGAGCAGTACTTC. Translated: CASSPEDRRGKSYNEQYF.

As to this clonotype: A read error may account for a junction end that differs from germline. The chain couples TRBV12-3 or TRBV12-4 to TRBJ2-1; 7 bases fit TRBD1. The length of the CDR3 is 13 residues. This CDR3 reads CASSGDRYSEQFF. The CDR3, as DNA: TGTGCCAGCAGTGGGGACAGATACAGTGAGCAGTTCTTC.

The V and J genes are TRBV9 and TRBJ2-5, with TRBD2 matching 7 bases. The V gene's germline CDR1 is SGDLS and CDR2 YYNGEE. The J segment lost 2 bases and the V segment lost 0 bases, leaving 4 bases of the junction unmatched. The CDR3 is 15 residues long. This chain's CDR3 is CASSVDGGIQETQYF. Here the CDR3 DNA reads TGTGCCAGCAGCGTAGACGGGGGGATACAAGAGACCCAGTACTTC.

This clonotype appeared a few times. The V and J genes are TRBV5-1 and TRBJ2-3; D ambiguous. Looked up from germline, CDR1 is SGHRS and CDR2 is YFSETQ. Trimming took 1 base from V and 4 from J, leaving 13 bases between them. This CDR3 comprises 15 residues. The CDR3 region is CASSLRRSEADTQYF. The CDR3 DNA sequence: TGCGCCAGCAGCTTGCGTAGGTCTGAGGCAGATACGCAGTATTTT.

This clonotype was detected only a few times. This rearrangement joins TRBV14 to TRBJ2-3, with a tentative D call TRBD1 (5 bases). V shed 4 bases and J shed 3 bases, with 23 bases lying between them. Germline V gene lookup returns CDR1 SGHDN and CDR2 FVKESK. The CDR3 length is 18 residues. CDR3 in amino acids: CASSPGGNRLLGTDTQYF. In DNA, the CDR3 is TGTGCCAGCAGCCCAGGCGGAAACAGGCTCCTTGGGACAGATACGCAGTATTTT.